This entry features one T cell receptor beta chain sequence. The data derive from a study of blood T cell repertoires in COVID-19. The CDR3 spans 16 residues. Germline-derived CDR1 and CDR2 are MNHEY and SMNVEV (reference sequence). The germline V and J ends were trimmed by 6 bases and 0 bases, with 16 bases remaining between them. Using immunoSEQ multiplex PCR, the repertoire was profiled, and TCRdb retains in-frame clones only, with some absent. Of about 180,000 clones listed, about 91% are singletons. Sequenced: peripheral blood. J is TRBJ2-3 and V is TRBV27, with no clear D. The TCR was taken from a woman aged 30 to 39 with acute or convalescent COVID-19. The CDR3 loop is CASRLTHGGSTDTQYF. The CDR3 nucleotides read TGTGCCAGCAGGTTGACTCATGGCGGAAGCACAGATACGCAGTATTTT.